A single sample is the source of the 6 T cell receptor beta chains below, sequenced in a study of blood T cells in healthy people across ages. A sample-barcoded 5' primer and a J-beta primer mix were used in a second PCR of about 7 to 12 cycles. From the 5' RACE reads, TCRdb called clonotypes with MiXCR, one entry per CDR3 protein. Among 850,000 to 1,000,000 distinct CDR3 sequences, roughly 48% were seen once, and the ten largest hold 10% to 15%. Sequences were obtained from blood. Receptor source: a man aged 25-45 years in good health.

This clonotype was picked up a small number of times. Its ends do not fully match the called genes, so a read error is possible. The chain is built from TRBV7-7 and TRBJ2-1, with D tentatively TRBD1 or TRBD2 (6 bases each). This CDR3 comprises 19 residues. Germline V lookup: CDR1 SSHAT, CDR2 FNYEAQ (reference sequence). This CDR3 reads CASSRGGPETGSLYNEQFF. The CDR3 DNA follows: TGTGCTAGCAGCCGAGGGGGGCCCGAGACAGGTTCTCTTTACAATGAGCAGTTCTTC.

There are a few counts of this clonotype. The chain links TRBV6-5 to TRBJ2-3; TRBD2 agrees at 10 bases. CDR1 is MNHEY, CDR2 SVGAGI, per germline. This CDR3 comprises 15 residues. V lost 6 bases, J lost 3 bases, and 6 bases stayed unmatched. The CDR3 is CASRAIAGGTDTQYF. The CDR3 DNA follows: TGTGCCAGCAGGGCAATAGCGGGGGGTACAGATACGCAGTATTTT.

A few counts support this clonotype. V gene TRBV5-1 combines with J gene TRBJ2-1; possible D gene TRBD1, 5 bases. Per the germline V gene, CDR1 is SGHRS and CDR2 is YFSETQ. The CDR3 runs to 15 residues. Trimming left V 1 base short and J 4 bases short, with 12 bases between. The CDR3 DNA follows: TGCGCCAGCAGCTTGAGAACGGACAATTACAATGAGCAGTTCTTC. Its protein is CASSLRTDNYNEQFF.

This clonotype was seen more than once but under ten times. CDR3: CASSVAAGAYNEQFF. CDR3 DNA sequence: TGTGCCAGCAGCGTGGCAGCGGGGGCCTACAATGAGCAGTTCTTC. The rearrangement uses TRBV9 and TRBJ2-1, with 8 positions matching TRBD2. Looked up from germline, CDR1 is SGDLS and CDR2 is YYNGEE. V lost 2 bases to trimming and J lost 2 bases; unmatched junction nucleotides: 3. CDR3 length equals 15 residues.

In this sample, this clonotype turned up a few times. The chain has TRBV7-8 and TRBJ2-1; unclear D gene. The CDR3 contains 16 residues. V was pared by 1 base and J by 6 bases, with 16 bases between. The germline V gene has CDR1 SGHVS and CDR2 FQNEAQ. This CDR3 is CASSLGGGRRSNEQFF. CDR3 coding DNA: TGTGCCAGCAGCTTAGGTGGCGGCCGCCGGTCCAATGAGCAGTTCTTC.

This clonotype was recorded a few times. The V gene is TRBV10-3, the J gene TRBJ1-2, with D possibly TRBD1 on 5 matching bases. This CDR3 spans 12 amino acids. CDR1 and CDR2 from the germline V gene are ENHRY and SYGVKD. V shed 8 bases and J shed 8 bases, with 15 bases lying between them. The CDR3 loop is CAIALRDGGYTF. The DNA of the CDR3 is TGTGCCATCGCCCTCCGGGACGGCGGCTACACCTTC.